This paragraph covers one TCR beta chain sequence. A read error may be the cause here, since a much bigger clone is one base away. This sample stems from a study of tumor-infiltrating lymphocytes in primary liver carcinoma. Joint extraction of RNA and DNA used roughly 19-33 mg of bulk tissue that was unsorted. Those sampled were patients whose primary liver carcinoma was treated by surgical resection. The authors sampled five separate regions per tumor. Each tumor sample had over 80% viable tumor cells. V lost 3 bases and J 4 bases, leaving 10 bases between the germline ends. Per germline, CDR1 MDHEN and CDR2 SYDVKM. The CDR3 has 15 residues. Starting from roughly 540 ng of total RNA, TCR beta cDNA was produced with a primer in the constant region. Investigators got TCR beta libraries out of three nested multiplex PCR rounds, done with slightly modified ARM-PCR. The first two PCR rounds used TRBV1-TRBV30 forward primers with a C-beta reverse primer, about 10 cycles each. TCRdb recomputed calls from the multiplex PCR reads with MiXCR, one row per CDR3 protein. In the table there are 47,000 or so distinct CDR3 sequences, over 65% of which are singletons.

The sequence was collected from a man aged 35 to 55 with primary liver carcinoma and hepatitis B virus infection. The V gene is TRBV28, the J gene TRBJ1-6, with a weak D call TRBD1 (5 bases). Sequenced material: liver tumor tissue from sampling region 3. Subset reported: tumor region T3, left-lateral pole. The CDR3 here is CASSFGALYNSPLHF. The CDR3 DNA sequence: TGTGCCAGCAGTTTTGGGGCGTTGTATAATTCACCCCTCCACTTT. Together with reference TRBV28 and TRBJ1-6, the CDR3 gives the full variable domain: DVKVTQSSRYLVKRTGEKVFLECVQDMDHENMFWYRQDPGLGLRLIYFSYDVKMKEKGDIPEGYSVSREKKERFSLILESASTNQTSMYLCASSFGALYNSPLHFGNGTRLTVT.